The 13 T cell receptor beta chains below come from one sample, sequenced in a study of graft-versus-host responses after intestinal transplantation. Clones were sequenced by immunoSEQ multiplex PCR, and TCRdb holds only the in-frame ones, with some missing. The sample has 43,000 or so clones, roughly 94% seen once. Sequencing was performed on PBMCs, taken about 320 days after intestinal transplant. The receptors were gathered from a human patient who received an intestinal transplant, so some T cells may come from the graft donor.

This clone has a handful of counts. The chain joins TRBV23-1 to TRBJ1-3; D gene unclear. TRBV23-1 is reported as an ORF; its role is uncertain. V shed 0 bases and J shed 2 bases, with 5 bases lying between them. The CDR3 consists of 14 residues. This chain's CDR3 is CASSQSTTGNTIYF. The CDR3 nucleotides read TGCGCCAGCAGTCAATCGACGACTGGAAACACCATATATTTT.

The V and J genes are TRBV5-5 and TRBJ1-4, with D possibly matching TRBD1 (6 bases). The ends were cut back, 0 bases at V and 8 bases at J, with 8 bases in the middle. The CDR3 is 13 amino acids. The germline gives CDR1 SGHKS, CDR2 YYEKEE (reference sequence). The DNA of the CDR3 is TGTGCCAGCAGCTTGGGTACAGGGGAAAAACTGTTTTTT. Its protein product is CASSLGTGEKLFF.

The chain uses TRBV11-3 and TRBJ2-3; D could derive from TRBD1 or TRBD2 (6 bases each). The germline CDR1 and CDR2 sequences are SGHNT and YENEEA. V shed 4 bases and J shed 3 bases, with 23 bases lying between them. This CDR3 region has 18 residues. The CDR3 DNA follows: TGTGCCAGCAGCTCCCCCCGTAGAGGGGGGAAGGGGACAGATACGCAGTATTTT. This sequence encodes CASSSPRRGGKGTDTQYF.

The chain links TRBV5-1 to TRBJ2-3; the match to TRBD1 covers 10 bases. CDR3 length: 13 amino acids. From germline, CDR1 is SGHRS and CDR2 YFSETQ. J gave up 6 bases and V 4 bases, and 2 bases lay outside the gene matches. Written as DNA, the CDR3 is TGCGCCAGCAGCCGACAGGGGGCGGATACGCAGTATTTT. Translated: CASSRQGADTQYF.

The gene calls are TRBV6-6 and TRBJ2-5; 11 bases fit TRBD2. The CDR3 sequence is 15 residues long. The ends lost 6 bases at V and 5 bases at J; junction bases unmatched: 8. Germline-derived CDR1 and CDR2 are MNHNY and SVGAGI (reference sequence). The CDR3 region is CASSSVIAGGETQYF. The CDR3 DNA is TGTGCCAGCAGCTCTGTTATAGCGGGAGGGGAGACCCAGTACTTC.

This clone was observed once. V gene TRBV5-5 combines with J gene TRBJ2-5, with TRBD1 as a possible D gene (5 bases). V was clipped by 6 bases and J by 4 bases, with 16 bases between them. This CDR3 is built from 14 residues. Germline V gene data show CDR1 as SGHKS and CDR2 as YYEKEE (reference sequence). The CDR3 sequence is CASMLGNRPETQYF. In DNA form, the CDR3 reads TGTGCCAGCATGCTTGGTAACAGGCCAGAGACCCAGTACTTC.

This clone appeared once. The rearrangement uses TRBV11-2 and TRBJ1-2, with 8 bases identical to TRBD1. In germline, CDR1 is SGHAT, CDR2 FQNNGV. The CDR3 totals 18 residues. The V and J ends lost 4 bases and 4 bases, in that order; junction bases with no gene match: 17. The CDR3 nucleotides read TGTGCCAGCAGCTCATTAAGGGGGGACAGGTCGAGTGTCTATGGCTACACCTTC. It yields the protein CASSSLRGDRSSVYGYTF.

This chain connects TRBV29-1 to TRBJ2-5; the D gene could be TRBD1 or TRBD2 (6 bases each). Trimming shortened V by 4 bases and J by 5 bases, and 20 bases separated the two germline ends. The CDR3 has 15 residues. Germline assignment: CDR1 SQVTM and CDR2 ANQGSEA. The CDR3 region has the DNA TGCAGCGTTGTTTCCCCGAGGGGGGCTGGCGAGACCCAGTACTTC. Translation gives CSVVSPRGAGETQYF.

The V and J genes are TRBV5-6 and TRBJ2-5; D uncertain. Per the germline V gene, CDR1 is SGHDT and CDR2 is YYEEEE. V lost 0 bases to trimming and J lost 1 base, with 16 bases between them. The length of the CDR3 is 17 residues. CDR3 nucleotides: TGTGCCAGCAGCTTGGCCAAAGCCGTACCTGCCCAAGAGACCCAGTACTTC. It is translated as CASSLAKAVPAQETQYF.

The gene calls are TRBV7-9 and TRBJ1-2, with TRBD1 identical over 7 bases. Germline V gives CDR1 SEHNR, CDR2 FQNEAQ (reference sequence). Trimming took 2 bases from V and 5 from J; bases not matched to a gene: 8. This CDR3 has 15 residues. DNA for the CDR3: TGTGCCAGCAGCTTACCACCGTGGGGACAGTATGGCTACACCTTC. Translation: CASSLPPWGQYGYTF.

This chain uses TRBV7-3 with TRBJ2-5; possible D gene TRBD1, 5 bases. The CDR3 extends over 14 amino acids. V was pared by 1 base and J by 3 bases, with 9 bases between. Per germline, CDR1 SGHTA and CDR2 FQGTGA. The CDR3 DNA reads TGTGCCAGCAGCTTAAATGGGGCCAAAGAGACCCAGTACTTC. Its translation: CASSLNGAKETQYF.

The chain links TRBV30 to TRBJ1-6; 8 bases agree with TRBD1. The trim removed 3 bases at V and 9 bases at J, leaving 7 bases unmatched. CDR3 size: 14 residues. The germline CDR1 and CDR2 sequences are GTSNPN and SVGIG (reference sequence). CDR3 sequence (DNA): TGTGCCTGGAGCCGGGGACAGGAGTTTTCACCCCTCCACTTT. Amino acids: CAWSRGQEFSPLHF.

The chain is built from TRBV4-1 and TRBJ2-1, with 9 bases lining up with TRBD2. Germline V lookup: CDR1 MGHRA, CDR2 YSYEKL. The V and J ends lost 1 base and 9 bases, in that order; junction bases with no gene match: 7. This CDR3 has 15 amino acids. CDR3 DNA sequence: TGCGCCAGCAGCCAAGGTCTAGCGGGAAGTGCTGAGCAGTTCTTC. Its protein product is CASSQGLAGSAEQFF.